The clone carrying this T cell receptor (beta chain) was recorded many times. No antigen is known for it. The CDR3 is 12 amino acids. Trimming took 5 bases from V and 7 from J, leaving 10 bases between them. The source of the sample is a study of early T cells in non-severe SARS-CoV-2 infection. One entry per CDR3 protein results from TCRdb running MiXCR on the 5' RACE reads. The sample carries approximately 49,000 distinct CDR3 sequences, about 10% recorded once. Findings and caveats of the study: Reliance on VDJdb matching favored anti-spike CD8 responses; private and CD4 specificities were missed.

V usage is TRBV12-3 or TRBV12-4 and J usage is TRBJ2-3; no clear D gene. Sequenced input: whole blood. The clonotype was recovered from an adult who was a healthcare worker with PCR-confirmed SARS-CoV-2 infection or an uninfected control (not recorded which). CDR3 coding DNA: TGTGCCAGCAGTCTTGGCGGAAATACGCAGTATTTT. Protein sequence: CASSLGGNTQYF.